The following is a T cell receptor beta chain sequence with its context. Its antigen is as yet unknown. This sample is part of a study of T cells in localized non-small cell lung cancer. Regarding the study as a whole: Adjacent lung was found to contain a median approximately 60 of the top 100 tumor clones. Exceeding tumor, uninvolved adjacent lung had the highest T cell clonality. One tumor region alone was sequenced, and heterogeneity therefore remains possible.

Libraries were prepared by immunoSEQ multiplex PCR; TCRdb keeps only in-frame clonotypes and omits some of them. The sample lists roughly 26,000 clones; over 75% were seen once. Trimming cost V 2 bases and J 3 bases, with 14 bases left between them. Germline V gene sequence: CDR1 GTSNPN, CDR2 SVGIG (reference sequence). This CDR3 spans 14 amino acids. The material was peripheral blood, obtained before any cancer treatment. The source is a man between 40 and 70 years old with stage III squamous cell lung carcinoma. V is TRBV30 and J is TRBJ2-7; D gene unclear. As DNA, the CDR3 is TGTGCCTGGAGTTCCCCGATTAGAGGCTACGAGCAGTACTTC. It yields the protein CAWSSPIRGYEQYF.